This TCR beta chain was identified during a study of Ad26.COV2.S vaccination and SARS-CoV-2 variants. About the study: Donor was one of the participants in the Ad26.COV2.S arm of the COV1001 trial. The vaccine Ad26.COV2.S was put into the muscle once, or twice with 56 days between.

Findings and limits, study-wide: In TCR breadth and depth analyses, total T cell responses may have been underestimated.

The J segment lost 7 bases and the V segment lost 0 bases, leaving 7 bases of the junction unmatched. This CDR3 comprises 16 residues. Germline assignment: CDR1 SGHNT and CDR2 YENEEA. In the case of this clone: The antigen remains undetermined.

Sequencing was performed with immunoSEQ multiplex PCR; in TCRdb, only in-frame clones are kept and a portion is missing. Of 300,000 to 350,000 clones listed, 85% to 90% were seen once; the top ten hold 5.5%. Described treatment: some 20 received Ad26.COV2.S at low or high dose, single or two shots; about 5 received placebo; per-sample allocation not given. The investigators took samples on day 63 after the first vaccine or placebo injection. The chain couples TRBV11-3 to TRBJ2-1; 9 nucleotides align to TRBD2. The source is a person between 18 and 65 years old who received the Ad26.COV2.S COVID-19 vaccine or a placebo. The sample was peripheral blood, taken in a trial of Ad26.COV2.S vaccine versus placebo. CDR3 protein: CASSLEGGRAENEQFF. The CDR3 coding sequence is TGTGCCAGCAGCTTAGAGGGCGGGAGGGCGGAAAATGAGCAGTTCTTC.